What follows are 4 T cell receptor beta chains derived from one specimen sequenced in a study of vaccination and CD4 T cells after COVID-19. Cultured CD4+ T-cell DNA underwent Oncomine TCR Beta short-read sequencing. TCRdb recomputed calls from the PCR reads with MiXCR, one row per CDR3 protein. This table has about 11,000 distinct CDR3 sequences, 30% to 35% appearing once. What these receptors recognize is not known. The treatment denotes: approximately nine-day PBMC culture with coronavirus spike peptide pools or control peptides (ViraFEST assay). Sequences were derived from CD4+ T cells from blood, cultured in vitro, sampled after SARS-CoV-2 vaccination. Receptors were obtained from a human donor who had recovered from COVID-19.

The rearrangement links TRBV6-1 to TRBJ2-3; a possible D gene is TRBD2 (6 bases). Between the trimmed V and J ends, which lost 8 bases and 3 bases, there was a span of 18 bases. This CDR3 contains 15 residues. Germline V CDR1 and CDR2: MNHNS, SASEGT. The CDR3 bases are TGTGCCAGCGGGAAGTGGGGCGGGATAACAGATACGCAGTATTTT. Amino acid sequence: CASGKWGGITDTQYF.

This rearrangement joins TRBV19 to TRBJ1-1; the D is unclear. V lost 0 bases, J lost 11 bases, and 16 bases lay in between. Germline-derived CDR1 and CDR2 are LNHDA and SQIVND (reference sequence). The CDR3 loop spans 14 amino acids. This CDR3 is CASSIEVPNGRAFF. The CDR3 DNA reads as TGTGCCAGTAGTATAGAGGTCCCGAACGGGAGGGCTTTCTTT.

The sample holds a few counts of this clonotype. The V gene is TRBV15, the J gene TRBJ2-3; no reliable D call. CDR1 and CDR2 from the germline V gene are LNHNV and YYDKDF (reference sequence). V was shortened by 8 bases and J by 4 bases, with 4 bases between the two germline ends. The CDR3 covers 10 residues. The CDR3 is CATGADTQYF. The CDR3 bases are TGTGCCACCGGGGCAGATACGCAGTATTTT.

This clonotype was seen more than once but under ten times. The chain uses TRBV10-3 and TRBJ1-1; 7 bases agree with TRBD1. The CDR3 runs 15 residues. Looked up from germline, CDR1 is ENHRY and CDR2 is SYGVKD. The J segment lost 0 bases and the V segment lost 7 bases, leaving 8 bases of the junction unmatched. CDR3 amino acids: CAITRQGILNTEAFF. In DNA, the CDR3 is TGTGCCATCACTCGACAGGGCATATTGAACACTGAAGCTTTCTTT.